This TCR beta chain was observed in a study of blood T cells in healthy people across ages. Study-wide results and limits: TCR beta diversity tracked closely with naive T cell percentage.

Then a second PCR, running about 7 to 11 cycles, was carried out with a sample-barcoded 5' primer and a J-beta primer mix. Sequencing recovered at least 2.5 million CDR3-containing paired-end reads from each sample. TCRdb independently ran MiXCR on the 5' RACE reads; one entry per CDR3 protein. This sample carries about 1,000,000 distinct CDR3 sequences, 40% to 50% of them seen once, and the ten largest clones take approximately 17%. Peripheral blood from each donor was collected in a volume of roughly 9.8 milliliters. The germline V gene has CDR1 SGDLS and CDR2 YYNGEE. Germline trimming cut 4 bases from V and 0 bases from J; bases unmatched to any gene: 7. This CDR3 has 17 residues. The sample holds many counts of this clonotype. Its antigen is not known.

The chain combines TRBV9 with TRBJ2-1, with TRBD1 matching 10 bases. Sample: blood. The clonotype comes from a woman aged 55 to 70 in good health. The CDR3 DNA sequence: TGTGCCAGCAGCTCCCGGGACAGGGGAAGCTCCTACAATGAGCAGTTCTTC. Translated, it gives CASSSRDRGSSYNEQFF. The variable domain in full, with the rest retrieved from reference TRBV9 and TRBJ2-1, is DSGVTQTPKHLITATGQRVTLRCSPRSGDLSVYWYQQSLDQGLQFLIQYYNGEERAKGNILERFSAQQFPDLHSELNLSSLELGDSALYFCASSSRDRGSSYNEQFFGPGTRLTVL.